This TCR beta chain was observed in a study of T cell clonality in common variable immunodeficiency. Findings and limits, study-wide: Fewer deletions and N-nucleotide insertions were reportedly seen in common variable immunodeficiency TCR beta sequences. Fewer TCRbeta clones were shared among CVID subjects than controls.

Control and CVID samples contributed equal amounts of genomic DNA. Method: immunoSEQ multiplex PCR; TCRdb's copy keeps in-frame clones and lacks some. This table holds 51,000 or so clones with no singletons; the top ten claim just over 2%. About this clone: Its antigen is still unknown. The DNA ends 3 residues before the CDR3 does, and the rest of the CDR3 is filled in from the germline J gene.

CDR1 is SGHRS, CDR2 YFSETQ, per germline. Trimming removed 0 bases from V and 3 bases from J; junction bases left unmatched: 7. The CDR3 loop spans 18 amino acids. This TCR was recovered from a person aged 18 to 75 in good health. The rearrangement uses TRBV5-1 and TRBJ1-4; TRBD1 agrees at 11 bases. The material sequenced was peripheral blood mononuclear cells. This CDR3 is CASSLAGTGGLANEKLFF. CDR3 DNA (partial): TGCGCCAGCAGCTTGGCCGGGACAGGGGGGCTGGCTAATGAAAAA.